Listed here is a single TCR beta chain. The antigen is unknown. The data stem from a study of vaccination and CD4 T cells after COVID-19. Study in general: Median time from COVID diagnosis to post-COVID sampling was over 95 days (35 to 161).

Findings and limits, study-wide: Relatively small numbers of convalescent patients were studied, with no early post-infection timepoints included. Post-vaccination reactive clonotypes (median around 40) did not differ significantly from post-infection (approximately 23).

Treatment given: approximately 11-day PBMC culture with coronavirus spike peptide pools or control peptides (ViraFEST assay). Under the ViraFEST approach, antigen-specific T cells were expanded with peptide pools and TCRs subsequently sequenced. The assay that was used to sequence DNA from cultured CD4+ T cells was the Oncomine TCR Beta short-read assay. TCRdb ran MiXCR on the PCR reads and lists one entry per CDR3 protein. The table includes thousands of distinct CDR3 sequences, roughly 57% detected once. Trimming removed 3 bases from V and 0 bases from J, with 13 bases in between. This CDR3 has 16 residues.

This specimen was cultured CD4+ T cells from blood, taken after SARS-CoV-2 vaccination. The clonotype originates from a human donor with COVID-19. V is TRBV12-3 or TRBV12-4 and J is TRBJ2-3; D is possibly TRBD1 or TRBD2 (6 bases each). CDR3 protein: CASSFAGGPSTDTQYF. CDR3 nucleotides: TGTGCCAGCAGTTTTGCCGGGGGCCCGAGCACAGATACGCAGTATTTT.